This passage covers 16 T cell receptor beta chains from one sample sequenced in a study of graft-versus-host responses after intestinal transplantation. Assay used: immunoSEQ multiplex PCR; TCRdb lists only in-frame clones, some missing. This sample has 85,000 to 95,000 clones, with about 93% found just once. For these receptors, no antigen is known. The sample here was unstimulated CD8+ T cells sorted from spleen or lymph node cells, taken before intestinal transplant. The receptors shown here come from a human donor who received an intestinal transplant.

V is TRBV14 and J is TRBJ2-5, with TRBD2 as a possible D gene (6 bases). This CDR3 comprises 17 residues. In germline, CDR1 is SGHDN, CDR2 FVKESK. V lost 4 bases and J lost 5, with 23 bases in between. The CDR3 coding sequence is TGTGCCAGCAGCCTGCTCGGGGGAGCCGCTATTCTGGAGACCCAGTACTTC. Translating it yields CASSLLGGAAILETQYF.

The chain links TRBV5-6 to TRBJ1-2; 8 nucleotides match TRBD1. Trimming at V came to 0 bases and at J to 13 bases, leaving 2 bases not matched to a gene. Germline values: CDR1 SGHDT, CDR2 YYEEEE. CDR3 length: 11 residues. CDR3 residues: CASSLAQGATF. The CDR3 DNA sequence: TGTGCCAGCAGCTTGGCGCAGGGGGCCACCTTC.

This rearrangement joins TRBV5-6 to TRBJ1-2; 10 nucleotides match TRBD1. The junction had 4 bases not matched to a gene; V was cut back by 4 bases and J by 4 bases. This CDR3 contains 14 residues. The germline V gene encodes CDR1 SGHDT and CDR2 YYEEEE. CDR3 nucleotide sequence: TGTGCCAGCAGCACCCGACAGGGGGCCTATGGCTACACCTTC. Translated: CASSTRQGAYGYTF.

The genes are TRBV6-1 and TRBJ2-5, with 9 bases that match TRBD2. CDR1 is MNHNS, CDR2 SASEGT, per germline. The CDR3 covers 14 residues. V dropped 5 bases and J dropped 4; count of bases not matched to a gene: 5. CDR3 nucleotide sequence: TGTGCCAGCAGTCTTCCGGGACTAGCAGAGACCCAGTACTTC. Amino acids: CASSLPGLAETQYF.

The chain has TRBV11-3 and TRBJ2-5; D is possibly TRBD2 (6 bases). CDR1 SGHNT and CDR2 YENEEA come from the germline V gene. The CDR3 loop spans 13 amino acids. Trimming cost V 5 bases and J 5 bases, with 12 bases left between them. The CDR3 bases are TGTGCCAGCAGCGCGGGAAGGACGGAGACCCAGTACTTC. This encodes CASSAGRTETQYF. Drawing the rest from reference TRBV11-3 and TRBJ2-5, the complete variable domain is EAGVVQSPRYKIIEKKQPVAFWCNPISGHNTLYWYLQNLGQGPELLIRYENEEAVDDSQLPKDRFSAERLKGVDSTLKIQPAELGDSAVYLCASSAGRTETQYFGPGTRLLVL.

The rearrangement uses TRBV7-8 and TRBJ1-1; 7 positions match TRBD1. The J segment lost 1 base and the V segment lost 5 bases, leaving 4 bases of the junction unmatched. Germline V gene sequence: CDR1 SGHVS, CDR2 FQNEAQ. This CDR3 has 14 residues. As DNA, the CDR3 is TGTGCCAGCAGCCGGACAGGACAGAACACTGAAGCTTTCTTT. It is translated as CASSRTGQNTEAFF. Based on the CDR3 plus reference TRBV7-8 and TRBJ1-1, the full variable domain is GAGVSQSPRYKVAKRGQDVALRCDPISGHVSLFWYQQALGQGPEFLTYFQNEAQLDKSGLPSDRFFAERPEGSVSTLKIQRTQQEDSAVYLCASSRTGQNTEAFFGQGTRLTVV.

The rearrangement uses TRBV29-1 and TRBJ1-1; D is ambiguous. In germline, CDR1 is SQVTM, CDR2 ANQGSEA. CDR3 length: 12 amino acids. V was shortened by 6 bases and J by 1 base, with 9 bases between the two germline ends. The CDR3 DNA sequence: TGCAGCGTCGCCGGGAGGAACACTGAAGCTTTCTTT. It is translated as CSVAGRNTEAFF.

The genes are TRBV6-5 and TRBJ2-7; D is uncertain. The germline gives CDR1 MNHEY, CDR2 SVGAGI. V lost 7 bases to trimming and J lost 0 bases, with 13 bases between them. This CDR3 has 14 residues. The CDR3 spells CASTRHPISYEQYF. CDR3 coding DNA: TGTGCCAGCACCAGGCACCCCATCTCCTACGAGCAGTACTTC.

V is TRBV6-5 and J is TRBJ1-2; TRBD1 matches 7 bases. V lost 8 bases, J lost 5 bases, and 5 bases stayed unmatched. The CDR3 spans 12 residues. Germline values: CDR1 MNHEY, CDR2 SVGAGI. This CDR3 reads CASLRGQYGYTF. The CDR3 DNA reads as TGTGCCAGCCTCAGGGGACAGTATGGCTACACCTTC.

In the case of this clone: At one boundary the junction diverges from the germline segment, which might be a read error. The rearrangement uses TRBV2 and TRBJ2-1, with D possibly matching TRBD2 (5 bases). CDR1 SNHLY and CDR2 FYNNEI come from the germline V gene. This CDR3 has 15 amino acids. The DNA for the CDR3 is TGTGCCAGCAGTGAGCGAGGGTCTTTTTACAATGAGCAGCTCTTC. Its protein product is CASSERGSFYNEQLF.

V is TRBV4-3 and J is TRBJ2-3; D ambiguous. The V and J ends lost 2 bases and 3 bases respectively, with 21 bases between them. Germline assignment: CDR1 LGHNA and CDR2 YSLEER. This CDR3 comprises 18 residues. The CDR3 loop reads CASSQYSITGMKTDTQYF. The DNA of the CDR3 is TGCGCCAGCAGCCAATACAGCATCACTGGAATGAAAACAGATACGCAGTATTTT.

This chain joins TRBV7-2 and TRBJ1-1; D may be TRBD1 (5 bases). The CDR3 consists of 14 residues. CDR1 and CDR2 (germline): SGHTA, FQGNSA. Trimming stripped 5 bases from V and 4 bases from J, with 14 bases between. The DNA for the CDR3 is TGTGCCAGCAGCCCGGGACTACAGAGCACTGAAGCTTTCTTT. This codes for CASSPGLQSTEAFF.

The V call is TRBV7-2, the J call TRBJ2-5; maybe TRBD2 (6 bases). Trimming shortened V by 5 bases and J by 2 bases, and 18 bases separated the two germline ends. This CDR3 region has 16 residues. The germline gives CDR1 SGHTA, CDR2 FQGNSA. The CDR3 sequence is CASSHGGTYLQETQYF. In nucleotides, the CDR3 is TGTGCCAGCAGCCACGGCGGGACGTATCTGCAAGAGACCCAGTACTTC.

The chain couples TRBV7-9 to TRBJ2-2; 7 nucleotides line up with TRBD2. Germline V lookup: CDR1 SEHNR, CDR2 FQNEAQ (reference sequence). The J segment lost 0 bases and the V segment lost 5 bases, leaving 9 bases of the junction unmatched. The CDR3 has 17 amino acids. The DNA of the CDR3 is TGTGCCAGCAGCGGTCTCGAAGCGGGGTCGAACACCGGGGAGCTGTTTTTT. This sequence encodes CASSGLEAGSNTGELFF.

J is TRBJ1-5 and V is TRBV4-3; 7 bases match TRBD1. Looked up from germline, CDR1 is LGHNA and CDR2 is YSLEER. The V segment lost 0 bases and the J segment 2 bases; nucleotides outside the gene matches: 16. The CDR3 length is 20 residues. In DNA form, the CDR3 reads TGCGCCAGCAGCCAAGAATGGCCAGGGGGAGATGGGTGGGGCAATCAGCCCCAGCATTTT. Translated, it gives CASSQEWPGGDGWGNQPQHF.

This chain links TRBV7-2 with TRBJ2-7, with TRBD2 matching 8 bases. CDR1 SGHTA and CDR2 FQGNSA come from the germline V gene. The CDR3 loop spans 16 amino acids. Unmatched junction bases numbered 8, after V lost 1 base and J lost 3 bases. The CDR3 spells CASSLGSGGELYEQYF. The CDR3 nucleotides read TGTGCCAGCAGCTTAGGCAGCGGGGGAGAACTCTACGAGCAGTACTTC. Based on the CDR3 plus reference TRBV7-2 and TRBJ2-7, the full variable domain is GAGVSQSPSNKVTEKGKDVELRCDPISGHTALYWYRQSLGQGLEFLIYFQGNSAPDKSGLPSDRFSAERTGGSVSTLTIQRTQQEDSAVYLCASSLGSGGELYEQYFGPGTRLTVT.